The 32 T cell receptor beta chains reported below all come from one sample, sequenced in a study of cytomegalovirus exposure and HLA in healthy donors. PCR was performed using 60 Vbeta and 13 Jbeta primers. TCRdb's table, derived via immunoSEQ multiplex PCR, lists solely in-frame clones and lacks some. The sample holds roughly 150,000 clones, 70% to 85% seen once. Input material: PBMCs. The receptors derive from a male donor in good health and CMV-seronegative.

The gene calls are TRBV29-1 and TRBJ2-6; 11 nucleotides align to TRBD1. From germline, CDR1 is SQVTM and CDR2 ANQGSEA. This CDR3 region has 21 residues. After removal of 7 bases from V and 2 bases from J, the junction contained 22 bases not matched to a gene. CDR3 region: CSAIGQGATGGSGAGANVLTF. CDR3 DNA sequence: TGCAGCGCCATTGGACAGGGGGCGACTGGTGGCTCGGGGGCTGGGGCCAACGTCCTGACTTTC.

The V gene is TRBV19, the J gene TRBJ2-3; 7 bases agree with TRBD1. Germline V gene sequence: CDR1 LNHDA, CDR2 SQIVND (reference sequence). The CDR3 runs 15 residues. Trimming took 5 bases from V and 4 from J; bases not matched to a gene: 9. The CDR3 DNA is TGTGCCAGTAGTCCTCGATCCGGACAGGCAGATACGCAGTATTTT. Protein: CASSPRSGQADTQYF.

The rearrangement joins TRBV30 to TRBJ2-7, with 8 positions matching TRBD2. The length of the CDR3 is 18 residues. Germline values: CDR1 GTSNPN, CDR2 SVGIG (reference sequence). V shed 2 bases, J shed 3 bases, and the junction held 18 bases outside the gene matches. In nucleotides, the CDR3 is TGTGCCTGGAGTCAAGTGGGTAGCGGGATGATGGGGGTCTACGAGCAGTACTTC. Translating gives CAWSQVGSGMMGVYEQYF.

The J gene is TRBJ2-2, the V gene TRBV5-1, with TRBD2 matching 13 bases. With V trimmed by 0 bases and J by 4 bases, 6 bases remained unmatched. The CDR3 extends over 18 amino acids. Germline V gives CDR1 SGHRS, CDR2 YFSETQ. This CDR3 reads CASSLDQLAGGITGELFF. The CDR3, as DNA: TGCGCCAGCAGCTTGGACCAACTAGCGGGAGGGATCACCGGGGAGCTGTTTTTT.

The chain has TRBV29-1 and TRBJ1-4; no clear D gene. The germline gives CDR1 SQVTM, CDR2 ANQGSEA. Trimming took off 4 bases at V and 0 bases at J, with 21 bases between the two ends. This CDR3 is built from 18 residues. The CDR3 here is CSVGPGSQKDSTNEKLFF. In DNA form, the CDR3 reads TGCAGCGTTGGACCGGGATCCCAAAAGGATTCAACTAATGAAAAACTGTTTTTT.

The rearrangement links TRBV18 to TRBJ1-4, with D uncertain. V shed 1 base and J shed 4 bases, with 7 bases lying between them. CDR1 KGHSH and CDR2 LQKENI come from the germline V gene. The CDR3 spans 14 residues. This CDR3 reads CASSPRRDNEKLFF. In DNA, the CDR3 is TGTGCCAGCTCACCACGTCGAGATAATGAAAAACTGTTTTTT.

The V call is TRBV5-4, the J call TRBJ2-3; D may be TRBD1 (6 bases). The CDR3 consists of 17 residues. Trimming removed 0 bases from V and 0 bases from J, with 14 bases in between. Germline-derived CDR1 and CDR2 are SGHNT and YYREEE (reference sequence). DNA for the CDR3: TGTGCCAGCAGCTTGGCCGGGACACCTACTAGCACAGATACGCAGTATTTT. Its protein product is CASSLAGTPTSTDTQYF.

The chain links TRBV4-2 to TRBJ2-5; D might be TRBD1 (6 bases). This CDR3 is 14 amino acids long. In germline, CDR1 is LGHNA, CDR2 YNFKEQ. Trimming left V 4 bases short and J 4 bases short, with 13 bases between. Written as DNA, the CDR3 is TGTGCCAGCAGCCGGGCCGAAGGGGGAGAGACCCAGTACTTC. Its translation is CASSRAEGGETQYF.

This rearrangement joins TRBV6-5 to TRBJ2-7, with D unclear. Trimming took off 5 bases at V and 5 bases at J, with 7 bases between the two ends. The CDR3 runs to 11 residues. Per the germline V gene, CDR1 is MNHEY and CDR2 is SVGAGI. CDR3 residues: CASSRADEQYF. The CDR3, as DNA: TGTGCCAGCAGTAGAGCCGACGAGCAGTACTTC.

The gene calls are TRBV15 and TRBJ2-7; weak D call: TRBD1 (5 bases). The CDR3 is made up of 16 amino acids. Looked up from germline, CDR1 is LNHNV and CDR2 is YYDKDF (reference sequence). The V gene lost 0 bases and the J gene lost 3 bases, with 15 bases spanning the gap. Written as DNA, the CDR3 is TGTGCCACCAGCAGAGATCGATCAGGACAACTCTACGAGCAGTACTTC. This encodes CATSRDRSGQLYEQYF.

The gene calls are TRBV6-5 and TRBJ2-1; D gene ambiguous. V was shortened by 0 bases and J by 5 bases, with 8 bases between the two germline ends. The CDR3 length is 14 residues. Germline CDR1 and CDR2: MNHEY and SVGAGI. The CDR3 region is CASSYSSTDNEQFF. CDR3 coding DNA: TGTGCCAGCAGTTACTCCTCAACAGACAATGAGCAGTTCTTC.

The chain couples TRBV9 to TRBJ2-7; TRBD1 might be the D (6 bases). The CDR3 sequence is 16 residues long. Germline lookup yields CDR1 SGDLS and CDR2 YYNGEE. V was trimmed by 4 bases and J by 2 bases, leaving 19 bases between them. The CDR3 nucleotides read TGTGCCAGCAGCCCCCGATCAGGGGTAGCTCCCTACGAGCAGTACTTC. Translating gives CASSPRSGVAPYEQYF.

In this sample, this clone turned up a few times. This chain joins TRBV29-1 and TRBJ2-1; 10 bases map to TRBD2. The CDR3 is 15 amino acids. Germline CDR1 is SQVTM and CDR2 is ANQGSEA. V trimming: 4 bases; J trimming: 7 bases; junction bases outside the gene matches: 10. This CDR3 reads CSVAISGGYHNEQFF. DNA of the CDR3: TGCAGCGTTGCAATTAGCGGGGGGTATCATAATGAGCAGTTCTTC.

V is TRBV18 and J is TRBJ1-1; the D gene is possibly TRBD1 (6 bases). Trimming took 5 bases from V and 7 from J, leaving 14 bases between them. This CDR3 contains 13 residues. CDR1 is KGHSH, CDR2 LQKENI, per germline. The CDR3 is CASSVTQGVEAFF. The CDR3 DNA reads as TGTGCCAGCTCAGTTACACAGGGAGTTGAAGCTTTCTTT. Drawing the rest from reference TRBV18 and TRBJ1-1, the complete variable domain is NAGVMQNPRHLVRRRGQEARLRCSPMKGHSHVYWYRQLPEEGLKFMVYLQKENIIDESGMPKERFSAEFPKEGPSILRIQQVVRGDSAAYFCASSVTQGVEAFFGQGTRLTVV.

The chain links TRBV6-5 to TRBJ2-7, with TRBD1 matching over 9 bases. CDR3 length: 14 amino acids. The junction had 5 bases not matched to a gene; V was cut back by 5 bases and J by 3 bases. The germline V gene encodes CDR1 MNHEY and CDR2 SVGAGI. CDR3 in amino acids: CASSEGQGSYEQYF. In DNA, the CDR3 is TGTGCCAGCAGTGAAGGACAGGGGAGCTACGAGCAGTACTTC.

DNA of the CDR3: TGTGCCAGCAGCTTGCGGCGGGGGGGGTACCAAGAGACCCAGTACTTC. The encoded protein is CASSLRRGGYQETQYF. This chain uses TRBV5-4 with TRBJ2-5; 9 bases are a match to TRBD2. After removal of 1 base from V and 0 bases from J, the junction contained 4 bases not matched to a gene. The CDR3 loop spans 16 amino acids. The germline CDR1 and CDR2 sequences are SGHNT and YYREEE (reference sequence).

V usage is TRBV7-3 and J usage is TRBJ2-3; tentative D call: TRBD2 (5 bases). CDR3 length: 13 residues. With 1 base removed from V and 8 bases from J, the gap between germline ends came to 10 bases. Germline CDR1 SGHTA, CDR2 FQGTGA. The CDR3 sequence: CASSLSEGGTQYF. CDR3 in DNA: TGTGCCAGCAGCTTAAGTGAGGGCGGTACGCAGTATTTT.

The chain uses TRBV11-3 and TRBJ1-1; D might be TRBD1 (6 bases). Germline V gene data show CDR1 as SGHNT and CDR2 as YENEEA. The CDR3 extends over 12 amino acids. Trimming took 1 base from V and 8 from J, leaving 8 bases between them. The CDR3 reads CASSLGRGEAFF. CDR3 nucleotides: TGTGCCAGCAGCTTAGGTAGGGGGGAAGCTTTCTTT.

The chain joins TRBV4-3 to TRBJ2-3; TRBD2 matches at 9 bases. The CDR3 totals 16 residues. CDR1 is LGHNA, CDR2 YSLEER, per germline. The V segment lost 0 bases and the J segment 2 bases; nucleotides outside the gene matches: 3. The CDR3 is CASSQDAGGITDTQYF. The CDR3 DNA is TGCGCCAGCAGCCAAGACGCGGGAGGGATCACAGATACGCAGTATTTT.

The rearrangement uses TRBV18 and TRBJ1-2; tentatively, D is TRBD1 (6 bases). Germline-derived CDR1 and CDR2 are KGHSH and LQKENI. This CDR3 is built from 13 residues. With 0 bases removed from V and 7 bases from J, the gap between germline ends came to 9 bases. The CDR3 loop reads CASSPPTGLGYTF. The DNA for the CDR3 is TGTGCCAGCTCACCACCGACAGGACTTGGCTACACCTTC.

This clone was observed a few times. The chain recombines TRBV28 with TRBJ1-5; D may be TRBD1 (5 bases). There are 16 residues in the CDR3. V lost 3 bases to trimming and J lost 0 bases, with 12 bases between them. The germline CDR1 and CDR2 sequences are MDHEN and SYDVKM. The CDR3 DNA sequence: TGTGCCAGCAGTTTGGGCAGGGCTTCTAGCAATCAGCCCCAGCATTTT. Translation: CASSLGRASSNQPQHF.

This chain joins TRBV5-5 and TRBJ2-1; tentative D call: TRBD2 (6 bases). The germline V gene has CDR1 SGHKS and CDR2 YYEKEE (reference sequence). The CDR3 length is 15 residues. Trimming stripped 2 bases from V and 9 bases from J, with 18 bases between. The CDR3 loop reads CASSFQGGGRFEQFF. The CDR3 coding sequence is TGTGCCAGCAGCTTCCAGGGAGGCGGACGATTTGAGCAGTTCTTC.

The J gene is TRBJ1-4, the V gene TRBV19, with TRBD1 as a possible D gene (5 bases). The ends were cut back, 5 bases at V and 6 bases at J, with 10 bases in the middle. Germline V lookup: CDR1 LNHDA, CDR2 SQIVND (reference sequence). The CDR3 contains 13 residues. CDR3 bases: TGTGCCAGTAGTGGCCAGGGCTATGAAAAACTGTTTTTT. Its protein is CASSGQGYEKLFF.

V is TRBV11-3 and J is TRBJ2-3; D ambiguous. The germline V gene encodes CDR1 SGHNT and CDR2 YENEEA. Trimming took off 1 base at V and 4 bases at J, with 12 bases between the two ends. CDR3 length equals 15 residues. CDR3 region: CASSLASLSSDTQYF. The CDR3 DNA is TGTGCCAGCAGCTTAGCGTCTCTAAGCTCAGATACGCAGTATTTT.

This chain uses TRBV6-1 with TRBJ2-7; TRBD2 might be the D (5 bases). This CDR3 region has 14 residues. The V end was cut by 2 bases, the J end by 4 bases, with 12 bases between. Looked up from germline, CDR1 is MNHNS and CDR2 is SASEGT. CDR3 in amino acids: CASSERGSAYEQYF. CDR3 in DNA: TGTGCCAGCAGTGAACGAGGTAGCGCTTACGAGCAGTACTTC.

This chain uses TRBV5-1 with TRBJ2-1; D is uncertain. The V end was cut by 0 bases, the J end by 5 bases, with 3 bases between. Germline V CDR1 and CDR2: SGHRS, YFSETQ. This CDR3 is built from 12 residues. CDR3 in DNA: TGCGCCAGCAGCTTGGTAAACAATGAGCAGTTCTTC. Amino acid sequence: CASSLVNNEQFF.

This clone was counted between two and nine times. The CDR3: CAIGAPDTEAFF. In nucleotides, the CDR3 is TGTGCCATTGGGGCACCGGACACTGAAGCTTTCTTT. The rearrangement links TRBV10-3 to TRBJ1-1, with D possibly TRBD1 on 5 matching bases. CDR3 size: 12 residues. Germline CDR1 reads ENHRY; CDR2 reads SYGVKD. Trimming stripped 9 bases from V and 3 bases from J, with 11 bases between.

The CDR3 nucleotides are TGTGCCAGCAGCGTAGCTGTCCTCGGACAGGGTGGCGCCACCTTC. Its translation: CASSVAVLGQGGATF. This sequence joins TRBV9 and TRBJ1-2; 8 nucleotides align to TRBD1. CDR1 and CDR2 from the germline V gene are SGDLS and YYNGEE. This CDR3 has 15 amino acids. Trimming took 0 bases from V and 13 from J; bases not matched to a gene: 14.

The chain has TRBV19 and TRBJ2-3, with TRBD2 identical over 8 bases. Germline V gene lookup returns CDR1 LNHDA and CDR2 SQIVND (reference sequence). V lost 4 bases, J lost 0 bases, and 0 bases stayed unmatched. This CDR3 has 14 amino acids. CDR3 sequence reads: CASSTSGSTDTQYF. CDR3 in DNA: TGTGCCAGTAGTACTAGCGGGAGCACAGATACGCAGTATTTT.

This chain links TRBV7-9 with TRBJ1-1; the D is unclear. CDR3 length equals 16 residues. Looked up from germline, CDR1 is SEHNR and CDR2 is FQNEAQ (reference sequence). The V end was cut by 0 bases, the J end by 7 bases, with 18 bases between. The CDR3 sequence: CASSLALRALGGEAFF. The CDR3 DNA follows: TGTGCCAGCAGCTTAGCCTTGCGGGCCCTTGGAGGTGAAGCTTTCTTT.

V usage is TRBV9 and J usage is TRBJ2-5; D not resolved. Trimming removed 3 bases at V and 5 bases at J, with 5 bases between. The CDR3 totals 11 residues. Germline V gene data show CDR1 as SGDLS and CDR2 as YYNGEE. CDR3 sequence reads: CASSGSETQYF. Here the CDR3 DNA reads TGTGCCAGCAGCGGGAGTGAGACCCAGTACTTC.

This chain links TRBV18 with TRBJ2-5; D perhaps matches TRBD1 (6 bases). Per the germline V gene, CDR1 is KGHSH and CDR2 is LQKENI. V was shortened by 6 bases and J by 5 bases, with 7 bases between the two germline ends. The CDR3 is 11 amino acids. The CDR3 nucleotides read TGTGCCAGCTCGCAGGGGGAGACCCAGTACTTC. Its protein product is CASSQGETQYF.